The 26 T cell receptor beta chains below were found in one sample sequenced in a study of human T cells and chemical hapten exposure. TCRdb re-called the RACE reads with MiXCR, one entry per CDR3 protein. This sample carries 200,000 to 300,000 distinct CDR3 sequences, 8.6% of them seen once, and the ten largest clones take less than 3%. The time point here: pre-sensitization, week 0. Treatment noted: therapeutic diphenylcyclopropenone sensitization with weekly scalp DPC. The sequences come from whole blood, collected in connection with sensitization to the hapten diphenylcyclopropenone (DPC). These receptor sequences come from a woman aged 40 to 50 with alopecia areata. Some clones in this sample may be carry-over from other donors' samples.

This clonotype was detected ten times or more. The CDR3 DNA reads as TGTGCCAGCAGCCACCTCAGTGATACTGAAGCTTTCTTT. Translating it yields CASSHLSDTEAFF. The chain combines TRBV12-3 or TRBV12-4 with TRBJ1-1; D gene unclear. V lost 6 bases, J lost 5 bases, and 13 bases lay in between. The CDR3 contains 13 residues.

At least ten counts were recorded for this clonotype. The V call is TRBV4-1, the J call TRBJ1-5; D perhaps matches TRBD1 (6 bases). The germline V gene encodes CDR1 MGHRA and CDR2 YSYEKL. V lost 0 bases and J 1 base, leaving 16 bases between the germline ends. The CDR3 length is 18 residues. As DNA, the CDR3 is TGCGCCAGCAGCCAAGATTTCCTTGGGGGGCGCAGCAATCAGCCCCAGCATTTT. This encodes CASSQDFLGGRSNQPQHF.

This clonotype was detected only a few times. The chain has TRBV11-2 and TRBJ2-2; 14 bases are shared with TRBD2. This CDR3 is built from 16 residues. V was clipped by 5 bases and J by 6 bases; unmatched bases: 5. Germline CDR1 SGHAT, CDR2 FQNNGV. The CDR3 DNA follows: TGTGCCAGCAGCCCGCAGGGACTAGCGGGAGCCGGGGAGCTGTTTTTT. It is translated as CASSPQGLAGAGELFF.

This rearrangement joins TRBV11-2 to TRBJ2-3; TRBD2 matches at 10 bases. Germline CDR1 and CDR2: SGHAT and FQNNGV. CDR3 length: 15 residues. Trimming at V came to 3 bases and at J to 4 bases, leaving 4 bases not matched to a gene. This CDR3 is CASSLTSGWPDTQYF. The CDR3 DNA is TGTGCCAGCAGCTTGACTAGCGGGTGGCCAGATACGCAGTATTTT. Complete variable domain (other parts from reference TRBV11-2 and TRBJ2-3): EAGVAQSPRYKIIEKRQSVAFWCNPISGHATLYWYQQILGQGPKLLIQFQNNGVVDDSQLPKDRFSAERLKGVDSTLKIQPAKLEDSAVYLCASSLTSGWPDTQYFGPGTRLTVL.

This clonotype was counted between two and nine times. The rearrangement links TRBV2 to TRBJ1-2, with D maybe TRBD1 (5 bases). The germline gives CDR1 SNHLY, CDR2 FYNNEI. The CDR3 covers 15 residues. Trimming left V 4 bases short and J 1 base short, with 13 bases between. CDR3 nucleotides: TGTGCCAGCAGTGGTGGAGGGGCCGGTAACTATGGCTACACCTTC. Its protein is CASSGGGAGNYGYTF.

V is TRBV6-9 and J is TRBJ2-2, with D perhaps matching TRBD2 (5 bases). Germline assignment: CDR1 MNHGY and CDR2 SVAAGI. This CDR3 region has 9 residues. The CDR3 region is CPGTGELFF. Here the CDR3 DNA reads TGTCCGGGGACCGGGGAGCTGTTTTTT.

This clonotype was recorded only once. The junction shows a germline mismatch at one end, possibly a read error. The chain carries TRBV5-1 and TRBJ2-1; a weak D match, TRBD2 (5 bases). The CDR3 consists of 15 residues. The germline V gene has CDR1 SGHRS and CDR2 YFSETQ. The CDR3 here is CASSLGGSRVRFLVF. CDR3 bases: TGCGCCAGCAGCTTGGGAGGGTCTCGTGTCCGATTTTTGGTCTTC.

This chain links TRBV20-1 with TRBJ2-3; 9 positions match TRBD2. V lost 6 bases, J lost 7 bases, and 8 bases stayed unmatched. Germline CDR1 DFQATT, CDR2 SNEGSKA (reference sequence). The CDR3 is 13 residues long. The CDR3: CSAQPSGTYTQYF. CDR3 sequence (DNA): TGCAGTGCCCAGCCTAGCGGGACCTATACGCAGTATTTT.

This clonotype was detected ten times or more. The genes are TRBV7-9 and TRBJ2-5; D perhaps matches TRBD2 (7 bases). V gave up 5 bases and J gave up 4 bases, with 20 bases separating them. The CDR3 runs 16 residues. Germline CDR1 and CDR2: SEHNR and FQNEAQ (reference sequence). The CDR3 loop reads CASSPGGRGTRETQYF. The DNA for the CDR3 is TGTGCCAGCAGCCCGGGAGGTAGGGGGACGAGAGAGACCCAGTACTTC.

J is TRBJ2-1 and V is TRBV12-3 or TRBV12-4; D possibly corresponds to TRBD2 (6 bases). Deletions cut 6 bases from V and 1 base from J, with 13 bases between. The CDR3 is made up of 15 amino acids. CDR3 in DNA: TGTGCCAGCAGCAACCGGGACTTTTCCTACAATGAGCAGTTCTTC. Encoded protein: CASSNRDFSYNEQFF.

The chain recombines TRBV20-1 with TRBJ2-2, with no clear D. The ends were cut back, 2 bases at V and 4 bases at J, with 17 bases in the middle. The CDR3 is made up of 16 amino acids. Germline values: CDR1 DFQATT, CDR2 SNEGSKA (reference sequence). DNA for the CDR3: TGCAGTGCTAGAAGGGTCCGAAGCCAGGTCACCGGGGAGCTGTTTTTT. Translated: CSARRVRSQVTGELFF.

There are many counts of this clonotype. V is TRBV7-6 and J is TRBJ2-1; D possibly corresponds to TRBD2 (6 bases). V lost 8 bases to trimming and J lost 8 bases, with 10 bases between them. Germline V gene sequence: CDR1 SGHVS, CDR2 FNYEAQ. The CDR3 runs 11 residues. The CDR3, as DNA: TGTGCCAGCTCAATAGCGGATGAGCAGTTCTTC. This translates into CASSIADEQFF.

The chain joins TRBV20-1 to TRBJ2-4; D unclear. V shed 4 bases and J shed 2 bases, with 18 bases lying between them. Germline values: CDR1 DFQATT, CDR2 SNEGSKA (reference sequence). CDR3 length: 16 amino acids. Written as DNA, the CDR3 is TGCAGTGCTAATACCGGACCCTTGATGACCAAAAACATTCAGTACTTC. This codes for CSANTGPLMTKNIQYF.

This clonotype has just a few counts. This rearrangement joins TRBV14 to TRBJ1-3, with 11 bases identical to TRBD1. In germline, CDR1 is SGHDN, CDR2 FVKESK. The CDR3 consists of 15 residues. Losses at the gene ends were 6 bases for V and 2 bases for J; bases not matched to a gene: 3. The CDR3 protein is CASRRTGGTGNTIYF. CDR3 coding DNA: TGTGCCAGCAGAAGGACAGGGGGCACTGGAAACACCATATATTTT.

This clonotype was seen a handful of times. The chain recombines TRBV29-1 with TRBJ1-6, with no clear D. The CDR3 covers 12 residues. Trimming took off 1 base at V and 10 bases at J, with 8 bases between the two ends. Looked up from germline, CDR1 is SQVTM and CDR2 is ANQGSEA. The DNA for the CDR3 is TGCAGCGTTGAAGTCGCGTTGTCACCCCTCCACTTT. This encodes CSVEVALSPLHF.

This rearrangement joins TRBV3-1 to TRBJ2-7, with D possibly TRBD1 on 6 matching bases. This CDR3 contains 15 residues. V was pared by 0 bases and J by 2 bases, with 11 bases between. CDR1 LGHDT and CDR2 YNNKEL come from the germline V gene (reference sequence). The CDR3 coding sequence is TGTGCCAGCAGCCAAGAACAGGGATGGACCTACGAGCAGTACTTC. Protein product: CASSQEQGWTYEQYF.

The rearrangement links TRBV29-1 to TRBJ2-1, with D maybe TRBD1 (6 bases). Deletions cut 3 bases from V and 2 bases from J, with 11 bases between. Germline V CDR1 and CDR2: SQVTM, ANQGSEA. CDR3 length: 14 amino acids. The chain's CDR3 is CSVEGQGPYNEQFF. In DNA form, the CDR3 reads TGCAGCGTTGAGGGGCAGGGGCCCTACAATGAGCAGTTCTTC.

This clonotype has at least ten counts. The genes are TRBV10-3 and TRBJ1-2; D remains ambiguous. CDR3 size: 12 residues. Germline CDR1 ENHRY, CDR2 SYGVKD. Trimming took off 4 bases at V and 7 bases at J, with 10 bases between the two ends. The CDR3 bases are TGTGCCATCAGTGGGCCCGACGGTGGCTACACCTTC. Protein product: CAISGPDGGYTF.

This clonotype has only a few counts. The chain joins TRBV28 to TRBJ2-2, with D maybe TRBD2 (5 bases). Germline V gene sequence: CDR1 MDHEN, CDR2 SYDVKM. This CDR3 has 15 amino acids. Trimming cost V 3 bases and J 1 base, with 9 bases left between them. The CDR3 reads CASSLRVGNTGELFF. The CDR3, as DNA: TGTGCCAGCAGTTTGAGGGTTGGGAACACCGGGGAGCTGTTTTTT. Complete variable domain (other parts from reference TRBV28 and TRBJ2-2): DVKVTQSSRYLVKRTGEKVFLECVQDMDHENMFWYRQDPGLGLRLIYFSYDVKMKEKGDIPEGYSVSREKKERFSLILESASTNQTSMYLCASSLRVGNTGELFFGEGSRLTVL.

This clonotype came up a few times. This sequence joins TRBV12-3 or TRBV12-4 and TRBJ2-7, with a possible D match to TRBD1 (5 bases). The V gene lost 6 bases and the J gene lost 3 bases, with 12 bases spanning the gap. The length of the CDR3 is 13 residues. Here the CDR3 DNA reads TGTGCCAGCAGCTATATCGACAGCTACGAGCAGTACTTC. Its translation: CASSYIDSYEQYF.

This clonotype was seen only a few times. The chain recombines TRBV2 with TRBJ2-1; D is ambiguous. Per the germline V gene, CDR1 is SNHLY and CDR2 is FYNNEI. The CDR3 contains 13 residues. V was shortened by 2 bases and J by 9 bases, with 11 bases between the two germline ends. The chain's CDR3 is CASSERPLPEQFF. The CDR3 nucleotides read TGTGCCAGCAGTGAAAGACCCCTTCCTGAGCAGTTCTTC.

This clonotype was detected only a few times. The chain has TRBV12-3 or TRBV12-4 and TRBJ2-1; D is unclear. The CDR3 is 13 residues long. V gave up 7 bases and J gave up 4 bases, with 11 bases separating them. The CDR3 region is CASNAANYNEQFF. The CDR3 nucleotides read TGTGCCAGCAATGCGGCAAATTACAATGAGCAGTTCTTC.

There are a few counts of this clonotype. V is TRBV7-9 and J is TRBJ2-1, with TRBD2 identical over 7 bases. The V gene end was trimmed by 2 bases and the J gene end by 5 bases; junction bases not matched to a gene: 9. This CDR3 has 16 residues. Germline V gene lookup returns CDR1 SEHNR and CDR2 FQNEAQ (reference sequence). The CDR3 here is CASSLRREPLDNEQFF. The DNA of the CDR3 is TGTGCCAGCAGCTTAAGGCGGGAGCCCCTCGACAATGAGCAGTTCTTC.

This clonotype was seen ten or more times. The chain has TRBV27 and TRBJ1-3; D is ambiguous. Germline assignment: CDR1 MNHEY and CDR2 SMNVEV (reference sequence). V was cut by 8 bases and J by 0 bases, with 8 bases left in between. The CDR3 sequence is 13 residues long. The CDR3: CASQGASGNTIYF. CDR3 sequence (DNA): TGTGCCAGCCAAGGAGCCTCTGGAAACACCATATATTTT.

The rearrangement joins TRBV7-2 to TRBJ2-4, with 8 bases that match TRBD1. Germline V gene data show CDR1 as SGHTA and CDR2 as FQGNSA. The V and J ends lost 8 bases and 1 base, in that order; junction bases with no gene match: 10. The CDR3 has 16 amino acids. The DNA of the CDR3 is TGTGCCAGCGCACCGGGACAGGCCCAGGCCAAAAACATTCAGTACTTC. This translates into CASAPGQAQAKNIQYF.

CDR3 protein: CASSLVREQYF. The CDR3 DNA sequence: TGTGCCAGCAGTTTGGTTAGGGAGCAGTACTTC. The J gene is TRBJ2-7, the V gene TRBV28; D unresolved. Trimming took 3 bases from V and 7 from J, leaving 7 bases between them. Germline V CDR1 and CDR2: MDHEN, SYDVKM. This CDR3 is 11 amino acids long.